The TCR beta chain under discussion was sequenced for a study of blood T cell repertoires in COVID-19. Study summary: Whether acute or convalescent, the COVID-19 samples came from the United States, Italy and Spain. T cells, B-cell-depleted T cells, or PBMCs supplied cDNA or gDNA.

How the authors handled the data: Scientists estimated how many nucleated cells there were by amplifying reference gene primers. Using immunoSEQ multiplex PCR, the repertoire was profiled, and TCRdb retains in-frame clones only, with some absent. V and J calls and clone size come straight from that table; D and trimming were deduced from the DNA. The sample has under 120,000 clones; 80% to 90% are singletons. This CDR3 has 20 residues. With V trimmed by 0 bases and J by 3 bases, 14 bases remained unmatched. Per the germline V gene, CDR1 is LNHNV and CDR2 is YYDKDF (reference sequence). Material: peripheral blood. The V call is TRBV15, the J call TRBJ2-1; 10 nucleotides agree with TRBD2. The source is a human donor in a cohort sampled during active COVID-19. This CDR3 reads CATSRDFGSRAGGSYNEQFF. CDR3 nucleotide sequence: TGTGCCACCAGCAGAGATTTCGGGAGTCGAGCGGGAGGGAGCTACAATGAGCAGTTCTTC.